These T cell receptor beta chains were read from a single sample in a study of T-cell reconstitution after alpha-beta-depleted transplantation in children. MiXCR, applied by TCRdb to the PCR reads, yields one record per CDR3 protein. The table has 250,000 to 350,000 distinct CDR3 sequences, approximately 23% seen once; the top ten hold approximately 11%. The starting material was PBMCs, mostly from graft donor cells, obtained 180 days after TCRalphabeta/CD19-depleted stem cell transplant. The receptors stem from a male patient between 10 and 17 years old who had a stem cell transplant for acute lymphoblastic leukemia, so the T cells may come from the graft donor. The CDR3 runs from the conserved cysteine through the conserved F or W. Each record gives: D gene, clone size, V gene, J gene, CDR3 DNA, CDR3 protein. The D gene is left open where the match is weak. Clone size is given for some rows only: seen once, a few or many times, or a class if the clone is expanded.

NA,few,TRBV20-1,TRBJ2-3,TGCAGTGCTAGAGATGCAGGGCGGGTGAATACGCAGTATTTT,CSARDAGRVNTQYF
NA,few,TRBV20-1,TRBJ2-6,TGCAGTGCTAGGAGGTACTCTGGGGCCAACGTCCTGACTTTC,CSARRYSGANVLTF
TRBD2,few,TRBV3-1,TRBJ2-2,TGTGCCAGCAGCCAAGTACTAGCGAGGGACACCGGGGAGCTGTTTTTT,CASSQVLARDTGELFF
NA,once,TRBV20-1,TRBJ2-1,TGCAGTGCTTCCTACAATGAGCCGTTCTTC,CSASYNEPFF
NA,NA,TRBV27,TRBJ2-2,TGTGCCAGCAGCCCAGGGGTTTACACCGGGGAGCTGTTTTTT,CASSPGVYTGELFF
NA,few,TRBV4-1,TRBJ2-2,TGCGCCAGCAGCCAAGGGGTACGGTACACCGGGGAGCTGTTTTTT,CASSQGVRYTGELFF
NA,few,TRBV2,TRBJ2-7,TGTGCCAGCAGTGATATTTTGTCGTCCGCCTACGAGCAGTACTTC,CASSDILSSAYEQYF
TRBD2,NA,TRBV24-1,TRBJ2-1,TGTGCCACCAGTCGGGGACTAGCGGGAGGGAAGGATGAGCAGTTCTTC,CATSRGLAGGKDEQFF
NA,few,TRBV4-1,TRBJ2-4,TGCGCCAGCAGCCAAGAGGCGGGCGGGTATGCCAAAAACATTCAGTACTTC,CASSQEAGGYAKNIQYF
NA,NA,TRBV7-6,TRBJ2-1,TGTGCCAGCAGCTTCTATTCGACAGGGAACGGGGGCGATGAGCAGTTCTTC,CASSFYSTGNGGDEQFF
NA,NA,TRBV20-1,TRBJ1-2,TGCAGTGCTAGGAAGGTCGGAAACTATGGCTACACCTTC,CSARKVGNYGYTF
TRBD2,NA,TRBV6-1,TRBJ2-3,TGTGCCAGCTCCCCCCGGTGGCGGGGGGATTCTACGCAGTATTTT,CASSPRWRGDSTQYF
NA,NA,TRBV9,TRBJ2-7,TGTGCCAGCAGCGTACAAGCGGGTAGCTCCTACGAGCAGTACTTC,CASSVQAGSSYEQYF
NA,many,TRBV5-1,TRBJ2-3,TGTGCCAGCAGCCTAACCACAGATACGCAGTATTTT,CASSLTTDTQYF
NA,NA,TRBV18,TRBJ2-7,TGTGCCAGCTCACTTTCTCCGAGGAGCTCCTACGAGCAGTACTTC,CASSLSPRSSYEQYF
TRBD1,few,TRBV20-1,TRBJ2-7,TGCAGTGCTAGGGGACAGGGGAGCTACGAGCAGTACTTC,CSARGQGSYEQYF
NA,few,TRBV7-2,TRBJ2-1,TGTGCCAGCAGCTGGTTTTTGGGGGTGGAGAACAATGAGCAGTTCTTC,CASSWFLGVENNEQFF
NA,NA,TRBV7-2,TRBJ2-7,TGTGCCAGCAGCTTAGTTTCGATTTCCTACGAGCAGTACTTC,CASSLVSISYEQYF